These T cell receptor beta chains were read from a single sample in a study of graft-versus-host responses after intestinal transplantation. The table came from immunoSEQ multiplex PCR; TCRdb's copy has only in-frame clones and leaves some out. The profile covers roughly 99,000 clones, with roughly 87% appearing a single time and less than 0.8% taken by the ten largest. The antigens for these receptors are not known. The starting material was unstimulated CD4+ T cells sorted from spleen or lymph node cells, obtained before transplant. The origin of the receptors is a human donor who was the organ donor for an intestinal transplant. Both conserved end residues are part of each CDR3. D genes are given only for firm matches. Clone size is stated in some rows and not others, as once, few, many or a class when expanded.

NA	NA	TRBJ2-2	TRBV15	CATSRTYWGESWSGELFF	TGTGCCACCAGCAGAACCTACTGGGGTGAGTCGTGGTCCGGGGAGCTGTTTTTT
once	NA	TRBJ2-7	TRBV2	CASSKTPYEQYF	TGTGCCAGCAGTAAGACCCCCTACGAGCAGTACTTC
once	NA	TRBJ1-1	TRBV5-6	CASSLGGGGVGLMAEAFF	TGTGCCAGCAGCTTGGGTGGGGGCGGGGTAGGGCTGATGGCTGAAGCTTTCTTT
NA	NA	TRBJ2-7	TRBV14	CASSQVATLEQYF	TGTGCCAGCAGCCAAGTTGCGACCCTTGAGCAGTACTTC
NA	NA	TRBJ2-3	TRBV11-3	CASSLGRGTDTQYF	TGTGCCAGCAGCTTGGGCAGGGGCACAGATACGCAGTATTTT
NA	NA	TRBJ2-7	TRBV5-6	CASQERGVYEQYF	TGTGCCAGCCAAGAAAGGGGTGTCTACGAGCAGTACTTC
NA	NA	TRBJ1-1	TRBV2	CASSRQAMWMGTEAFF	TGTGCCAGCAGTAGGCAGGCCATGTGGATGGGCACTGAAGCTTTCTTT
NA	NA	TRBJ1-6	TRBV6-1	CASSEETGGNSPLHF	TGTGCCAGCAGTGAGGAGACAGGAGGTAATTCACCCCTCCACTTT
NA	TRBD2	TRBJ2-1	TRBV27	CASSLSTVGVAGGYNEQFF	TGTGCCAGCAGTTTATCCACAGTGGGAGTAGCGGGAGGCTACAATGAGCAGTTCTTC
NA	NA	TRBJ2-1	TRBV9	CASSAGTASWEQFF	TGTGCCAGCAGCGCCGGGACTGCCAGTTGGGAGCAGTTCTTC
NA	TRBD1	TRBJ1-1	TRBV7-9	CASSLTRQGAEAFF	TGTGCCAGCAGCTTAACCCGACAGGGGGCGGAAGCTTTCTTT
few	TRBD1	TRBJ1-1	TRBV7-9	CAGTDRGNTEAFF	TGTGCCGGAACCGACAGGGGGAACACTGAAGCTTTCTTT
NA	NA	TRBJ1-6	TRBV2	CASSEASVSPLHF	TGTGCCAGCAGTGAAGCTTCGGTTTCACCCCTCCACTTT
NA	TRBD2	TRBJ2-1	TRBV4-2	CASSQVRMGSGGGLDEQFF	TGTGCCAGCAGCCAAGTTAGAATGGGAAGCGGGGGGGGACTCGATGAGCAGTTCTTC
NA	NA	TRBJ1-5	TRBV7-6	CASSLIGQPQHF	TGTGCCAGCAGCTTAATTGGACAGCCCCAGCATTTT
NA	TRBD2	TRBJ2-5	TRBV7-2	CASSLLAGGSQETQYF	TGTGCCAGCAGCTTACTAGCGGGGGGATCCCAAGAGACCCAGTACTTC
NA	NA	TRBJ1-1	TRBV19	CASFRPGGQANTEAFF	TGTGCCAGTTTCCGTCCCGGGGGGCAGGCGAACACTGAAGCTTTCTTT
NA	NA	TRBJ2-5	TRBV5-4	CASSLAPRQGETQYF	TGTGCCAGCAGCTTGGCGCCTCGCCAGGGTGAGACCCAGTACTTC
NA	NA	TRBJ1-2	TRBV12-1	CASSFRRVPNYGYTF	TGTGCCAGCAGCTTTAGGAGGGTCCCTAACTATGGCTACACCTTC
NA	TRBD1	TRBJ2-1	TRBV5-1	CASWGQERINEQFF	TGCGCCAGCTGGGGACAGGAAAGAATCAATGAGCAGTTCTTC
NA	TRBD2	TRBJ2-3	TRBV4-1	CASSPKILGLAGVDTQYF	TGCGCCAGCAGCCCAAAAATTCTCGGACTAGCGGGGGTGGATACGCAGTATTTT
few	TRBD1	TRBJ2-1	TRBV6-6	CASSNGQGVNEQFF	TGTGCCAGCAGCAACGGACAGGGGGTCAATGAGCAGTTCTTC
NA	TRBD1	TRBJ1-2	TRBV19	CASSTGQGYGYTF	TGTGCCAGTAGTACCGGACAGGGCTATGGCTACACCTTC
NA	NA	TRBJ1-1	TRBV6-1	CASSEGLRGEAFF	TGTGCCAGCAGTGAAGGTCTTAGGGGTGAAGCTTTCTTT
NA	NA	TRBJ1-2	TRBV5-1	CASSLALNYGYTF	TGCGCCAGCAGCTTGGCCCTGAACTATGGCTACACCTTC
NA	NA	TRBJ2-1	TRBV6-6	CASSLTARDEQFF	TGTGCCAGCAGTTTAACGGCCAGGGATGAGCAGTTCTTC
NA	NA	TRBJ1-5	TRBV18	CASSTGVGAGQPQHF	TGTGCCAGCTCAACGGGAGTCGGGGCTGGGCAGCCCCAGCATTTT
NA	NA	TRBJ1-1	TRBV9	CASSAESTEAFF	TGTGCCAGCAGCGCCGAGAGCACTGAAGCTTTCTTT
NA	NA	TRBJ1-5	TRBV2	CASSGTGNQPQHF	TGTGCCAGCAGTGGGACAGGCAATCAGCCCCAGCATTTT
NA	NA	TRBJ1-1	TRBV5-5	CASSLQGGTEAFF	TGTGCCAGCAGCTTACAGGGTGGCACTGAAGCTTTCTTT
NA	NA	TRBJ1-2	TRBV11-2	CASSLKQGYTF	TGTGCCAGCAGCTTAAAACAGGGCTACACCTTC
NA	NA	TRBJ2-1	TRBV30	CAWSVGLGNEQFF	TGTGCCTGGAGTGTAGGCCTGGGGAATGAGCAGTTCTTC
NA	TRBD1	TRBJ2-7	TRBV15	CATSRENRGSYEQYF	TGTGCCACCAGCAGAGAAAACAGGGGCTCCTACGAGCAGTACTTC
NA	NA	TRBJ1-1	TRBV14	CASSQYGNTEAFF	TGTGCCAGCAGCCAGTACGGGAACACTGAAGCTTTCTTT
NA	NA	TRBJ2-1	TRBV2	CASSLDPAVYNEQFF	TGTGCCAGCAGTCTCGACCCGGCGGTCTACAATGAGCAGTTCTTC
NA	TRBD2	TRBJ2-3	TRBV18	CASSPSSSGADTQYF	TGTGCCAGCTCACCTTCTAGTAGCGGGGCAGATACGCAGTATTTT
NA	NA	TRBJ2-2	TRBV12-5	CASAEGRDAAPTGELFF	TGTGCTAGTGCCGAGGGCCGGGACGCCGCTCCCACCGGGGAGCTGTTTTTT
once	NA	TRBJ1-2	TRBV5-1	CASSFVRTWGYTF	TGCGCCAGCAGCTTCGTCAGGACTTGGGGGTACACCTTC
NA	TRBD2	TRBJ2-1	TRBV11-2	CASSTGTRDYEQFF	TGTGCCAGCAGCACCGGGACTAGAGATTATGAGCAGTTCTTC
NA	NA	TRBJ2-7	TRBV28	CASRDSYEQYF	TGTGCCAGCAGAGACTCCTACGAGCAGTACTTC
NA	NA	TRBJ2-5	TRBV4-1	CASSQGAGPLGETQYF	TGCGCCAGCAGCCAAGGGGCGGGGCCCCTAGGAGAGACCCAGTACTTC
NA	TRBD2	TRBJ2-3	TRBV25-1	CASSEPGLGTDTQYF	TGTGCCAGCAGTGAACCGGGACTAGGAACAGATACGCAGTATTTT